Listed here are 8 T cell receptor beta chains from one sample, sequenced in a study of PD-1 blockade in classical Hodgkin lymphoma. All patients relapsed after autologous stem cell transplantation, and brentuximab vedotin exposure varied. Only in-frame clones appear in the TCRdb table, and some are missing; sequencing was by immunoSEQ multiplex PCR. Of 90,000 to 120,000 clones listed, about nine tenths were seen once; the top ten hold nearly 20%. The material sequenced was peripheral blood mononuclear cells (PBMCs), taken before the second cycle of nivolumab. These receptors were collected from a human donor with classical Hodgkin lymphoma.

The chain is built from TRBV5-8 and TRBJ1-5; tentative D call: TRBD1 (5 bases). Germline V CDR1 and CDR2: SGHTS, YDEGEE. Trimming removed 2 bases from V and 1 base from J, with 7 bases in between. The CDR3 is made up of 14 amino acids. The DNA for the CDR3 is TGTGCCAGCAGCTTAAGGGACAGCAATCAGCCCCAGCATTTT. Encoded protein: CASSLRDSNQPQHF.

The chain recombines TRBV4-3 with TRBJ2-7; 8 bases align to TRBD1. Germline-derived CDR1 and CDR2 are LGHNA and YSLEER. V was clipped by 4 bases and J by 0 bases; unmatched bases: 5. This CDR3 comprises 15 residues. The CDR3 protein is CASSPSGQGSYEQYF. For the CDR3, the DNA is TGCGCCAGCAGCCCTTCAGGACAGGGCTCCTACGAGCAGTACTTC.

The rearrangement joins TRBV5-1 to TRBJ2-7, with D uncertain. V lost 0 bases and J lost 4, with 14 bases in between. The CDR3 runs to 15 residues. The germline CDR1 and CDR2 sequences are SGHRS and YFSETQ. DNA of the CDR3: TGCGCCAGCAGCTTGGATCCCTTTCTGTGGTACGAGCAGTACTTC. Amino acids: CASSLDPFLWYEQYF.

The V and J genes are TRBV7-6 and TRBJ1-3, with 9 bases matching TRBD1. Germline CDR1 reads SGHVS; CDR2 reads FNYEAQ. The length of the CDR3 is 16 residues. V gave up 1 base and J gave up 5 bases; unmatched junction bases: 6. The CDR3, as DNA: TGTGCCAGCAGCTTAGAGGCTGGACAGGGGAGAAACACCATATATTTT. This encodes CASSLEAGQGRNTIYF.

The CDR3 is CASSFRGWTEETQYF. The CDR3 DNA reads TGTGCCAGCAGCTTTCGAGGTTGGACCGAAGAGACCCAGTACTTC. This chain uses TRBV7-2 with TRBJ2-5; D unresolved. Germline V gives CDR1 SGHTA, CDR2 FQGNSA. The CDR3 length is 15 residues. Trimming removed 3 bases from V and 3 bases from J, with 14 bases in between.

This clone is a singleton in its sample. CDR3 sequence reads: CASRGVYGYTF. The CDR3 coding sequence is TGTGCCAGCAGGGGGGTGTATGGCTACACCTTC. The chain combines TRBV9 with TRBJ1-2, with D perhaps TRBD1 (5 bases). The ends were cut back, 5 bases at V and 5 bases at J, with 7 bases in the middle. CDR1 is SGDLS and CDR2 is YYNGEE in the germline V gene. The CDR3 has 11 residues.

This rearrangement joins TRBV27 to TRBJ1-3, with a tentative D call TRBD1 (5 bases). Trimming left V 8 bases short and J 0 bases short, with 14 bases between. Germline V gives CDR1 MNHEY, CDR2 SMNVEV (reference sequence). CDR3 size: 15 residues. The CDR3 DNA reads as TGTGCCAGCTCTCGGGACGGGTACTCTGGAAACACCATATATTTT. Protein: CASSRDGYSGNTIYF.

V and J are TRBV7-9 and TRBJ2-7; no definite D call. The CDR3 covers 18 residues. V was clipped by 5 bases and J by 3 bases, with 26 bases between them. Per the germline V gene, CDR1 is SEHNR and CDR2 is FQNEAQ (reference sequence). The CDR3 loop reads CASSGRQAAGLRYYEQYF. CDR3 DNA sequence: TGTGCCAGCAGCGGGCGTCAGGCAGCCGGCCTCAGATACTACGAGCAGTACTTC.